This passage covers 8 T cell receptor beta chains from one sample sequenced in a study of molecular identifiers for immune sequencing clone quantification. From the PCR reads, TCRdb called clonotypes with MiXCR, one entry per CDR3 protein. The table has roughly 100,000 distinct CDR3 sequences, 30% to 35% seen once. Sequenced input: naive CD8+ T cells from blood, with Jurkat cell RNA spiked in. Subset of the sample: FACS-sorted CD8+CD4-CCR7+CD45RA+ naive T cells. These receptors all come from a human donor in good health. Some libraries in this study had Jurkat cell RNA spiked in.

As to this clonotype: A much more abundant neighbour one base away suggests this may be a read error. The chain combines TRBV6-5 with TRBJ2-6; tentative D call: TRBD1 (5 bases). The CDR3 spans 16 residues. Germline V gene sequence: CDR1 MNHEY, CDR2 SVGAGI. The CDR3 nucleotides read TGTGCCTGCAGTTTGTACAGGTTCTCTGGGGCCAACGTCCTGACTTTC. It yields the protein CACSLYRFSGANVLTF.

This clonotype appeared a few times. This rearrangement joins TRBV7-2 to TRBJ2-7, with D possibly TRBD1 on 5 matching bases. CDR1 is SGHTA, CDR2 FQGNSA, per germline. The V gene lost 2 bases and the J gene lost 1 base, with 12 bases spanning the gap. The CDR3 contains 15 residues. This CDR3 reads CASSLSFSGSYEQYF. The CDR3 nucleotides are TGTGCCAGCAGCTTAAGTTTCTCAGGGTCCTACGAGCAGTACTTC.

V gene TRBV5-6 combines with J gene TRBJ2-7, with no clear D. Germline lookup yields CDR1 SGHDT and CDR2 YYEEEE. V lost 3 bases, J lost 5 bases, and 12 bases lay in between. The CDR3 has 13 residues. The CDR3 DNA reads TGTGCCAGCAGCTCAAGAACGTCCAACGAGCAGTACTTC. Translation: CASSSRTSNEQYF.

Remarks on this clonotype: A much bigger clone sits one base away, suggesting this may be a read error. The rearrangement joins TRBV29-1 to TRBJ1-1, with D tentatively TRBD1 (5 bases). CDR1 is SQVTM, CDR2 ANQGSEA, per germline. Trimming cost V 7 bases and J 6 bases, with 12 bases left between them. The CDR3 contains 11 residues. The CDR3, as DNA: TGCAGCGATGGGGGACTGTCTGAAGCTTTCTTT. Protein sequence: CSDGGLSEAFF.

With respect to this clonotype: At one end the junction does not follow the germline gene, possibly because of a read error. The chain recombines TRBV4-3 with TRBJ1-1, with a weak D call TRBD1 (6 bases). Germline V gives CDR1 LGHNA, CDR2 YSLEER. The length of the CDR3 is 13 residues. CDR3 DNA: TGCGCCAGCCGCCAAGAAGGGGGCACTGAAGCTTTCTTT. Translation: CASRQEGGTEAFF.

This clonotype was detected many times. V gene TRBV24-1 combines with J gene TRBJ1-5, with 7 bases lining up with TRBD1. The V segment lost 3 bases and the J segment 5 bases; nucleotides outside the gene matches: 3. Germline V gives CDR1 KGHDR, CDR2 SFDVKD. This CDR3 spans 14 amino acids. The CDR3 loop is CATSDRGGYQPQHF. The CDR3 DNA reads as TGTGCCACCAGTGATCGAGGGGGCTATCAGCCCCAGCATTTT.

This clonotype was observed at least ten times. V is TRBV29-1 and J is TRBJ1-1; D uncertain. This CDR3 comprises 12 residues. Trimming stripped 1 base from V and 11 bases from J, with 14 bases between. Germline V CDR1 and CDR2: SQVTM, ANQGSEA. This chain's CDR3 is CSVEGLKRAAFF. DNA of the CDR3: TGCAGCGTTGAAGGTCTAAAGCGCGCGGCTTTCTTT. Full variable domain (remainder filled in from reference TRBV29-1 and TRBJ1-1): SAVISQKPSRDICQRGTSLTIQCQVDSQVTMMFWYRQQPGQSLTLIATANQGSEATYESGFVIDKFPISRPNLTFSTLTVSNMSPEDSSIYLCSVEGLKRAAFFGQGTRLTVV.

Worth noting for this clonotype: The junction departs from germline at one end; a sequencing error may be responsible. This chain joins TRBV12-3 or TRBV12-4 and TRBJ2-5; D gene ambiguous. The CDR3 runs 14 residues. Written as DNA, the CDR3 is TGTGCCAGCAGTTTATCCGCGGCACAAGAGACCCAGCACTTC. Protein: CASSLSAAQETQHF.